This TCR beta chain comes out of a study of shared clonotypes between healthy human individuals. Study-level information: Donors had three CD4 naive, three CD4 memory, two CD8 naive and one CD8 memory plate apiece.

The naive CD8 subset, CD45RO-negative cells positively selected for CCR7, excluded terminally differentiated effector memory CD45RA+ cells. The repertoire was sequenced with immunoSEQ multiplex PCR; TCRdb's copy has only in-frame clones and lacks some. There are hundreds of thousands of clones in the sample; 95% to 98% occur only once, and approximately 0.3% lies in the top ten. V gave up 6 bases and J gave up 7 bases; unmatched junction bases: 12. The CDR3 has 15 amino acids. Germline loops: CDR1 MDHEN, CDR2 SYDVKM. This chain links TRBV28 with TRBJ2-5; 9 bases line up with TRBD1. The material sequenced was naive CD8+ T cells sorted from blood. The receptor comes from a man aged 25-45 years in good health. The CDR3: CASSPTGTGIGTQYF. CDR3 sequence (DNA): TGTGCCAGCAGCCCCACCGGGACAGGGATCGGGACCCAGTACTTC.